This TCR beta chain was found in a study of T cells in Graves' hyperthyroidism and ophthalmopathy. Uncontrolled infection, other autoimmune disease, pregnancy or lactation excluded patients. PBMCs were sourced from more than 7.5 ml fresh peripheral blood. This clonotype was seen many times. Antigen specificity is unknown. Trimming took off 6 bases at V and 1 base at J, with 13 bases between the two ends. This CDR3 spans 14 amino acids. Germline CDR1 SNHLY, CDR2 FYNNEI. TCR beta CDR3 regions were amplified from RNA. HTBI primers were used for first-round RT-PCR of the TCR CDR3. MiXCR was run by TCRdb on the multiplex PCR reads, yielding one entry per CDR3 protein. The table has around 250,000 distinct CDR3 sequences, 13% to 15% seen once. Broader study findings: Researchers found most expanded thyroid clonotypes above 0.001 in blood as well.

This chain connects TRBV2 to TRBJ2-7; perhaps TRBD1 as D (6 bases). Sequencing was done on a sample of blood. This TCR derives from a woman aged 40 to 50 with Graves' hyperthyroidism that later progressed to Graves' ophthalmopathy. The CDR3 loop reads CASRGRGRSYEQYF. The CDR3 DNA follows: TGTGCCAGCAGGGGTAGGGGGAGATCCTACGAGCAGTACTTC.